This T cell receptor beta chain is drawn from a study of T cell responses to AZD1222 COVID-19 vaccine. Whole-study findings and limits: Repertoire samples came only from after the peak T cell response. Just a handful of AZD1222 recipients were seropositive at baseline.

Details on this clone: As yet, its antigen is unknown.

Some clones are missing from TCRdb's copy, which holds only in-frame ones; the method was immunoSEQ multiplex PCR. The table includes about 180,000 clones, approximately 92% detected once. This specimen was peripheral blood, taken 28 days after the second dose of the MenACWY control vaccine. This receptor was obtained from an adult who received the MenACWY meningococcal vaccine as a control.

Here the CDR3 reads CASEGLFTGELFF. The CDR3 coding sequence is TGTGCCTCTGAGGGACTCTTCACCGGGGAGCTGTTTTTT. The chain has TRBV3-1 (or the pseudogene TRBV3-2) and TRBJ2-2; the D gene is possibly TRBD2 (6 bases). The CDR3 has 13 amino acids. Germline CDR1 and CDR2: LGHDT and YNNKEL (reference sequence). Trimming stripped 11 bases from V and 4 bases from J, with 14 bases between.